This TCR beta chain derives from a study of T-cell memory formation after mild COVID-19. Looking at the study overall: Among the donors, TCR clusters were largely specific to each donor.

Whole-study results and caveats: Balance between CD4 and CD8 was seen in clones contracting day 15 to 85, and a CD4+ lean was seen in later expanders.

Turning to this clonotype: Its specificity is unknown.

Constant-segment-primed 5'RACE gave TCR alpha and TCR beta cDNA libraries with sample barcodes and UMIs. TCRdb reprocessed the 5' RACE reads via MiXCR and lists one record per CDR3 protein. The table records over 450,000 distinct CDR3 sequences, about a fifth of them present only once. Trimming shortened V by 0 bases and J by 0 bases, and 12 bases separated the two germline ends. The germline gives CDR1 SGHTS, CDR2 YDEGEE. The CDR3 covers 16 residues. This sequence was found in an adult woman who had mild COVID-19 (a few samples of this study predate the infection). Cell type and time point are not known. Sequencing used PBMCs or a T cell subset sorted from them (not recorded which). This chain connects TRBV5-8 to TRBJ1-1; the D is unclear. CDR3 loop: CASSLVVVIMNTEAFF. CDR3 DNA sequence: TGTGCCAGCAGCTTGGTTGTGGTAATCATGAACACTGAAGCTTTCTTT.